This entry is about one T cell receptor beta chain. As yet, its antigen is unknown. The CDR3 spans 14 residues. The germline V gene has CDR1 MGHRA and CDR2 YSYEKL. The ends were cut back, 1 base at V and 3 bases at J, with 10 bases in the middle. This entry is derived from a study of OX40 agonist ivuxolimab in advanced cancers. Background on the study: Patients got intravenous ivuxolimab at 0.01 to 10 mg/kg every 2 weeks.

Produced via immunoSEQ multiplex PCR; TCRdb's table is partial and in-frame only. The profile shows 60,000 or so clones, 82% of them singletons. General study points: Low normalized clonal expansion also occurred in some nonresponding patients.

The input for sequencing was CD4+ or CD8+ T cells sorted from blood, taken in a trial of the OX40 agonist ivuxolimab. The chain recombines TRBV4-1 with TRBJ2-7; D perhaps matches TRBD1 (6 bases). The origin of this receptor is an adult with an advanced solid tumor such as melanoma, head and neck, liver or kidney cancer. The CDR3 is CASSQGDRSYEQYF. The CDR3 nucleotides read TGCGCCAGCAGCCAAGGAGACAGGAGCTACGAGCAGTACTTC.